The 30 T cell receptor beta chains listed next were all sequenced from one sample in a study of OX40 agonist ivuxolimab in advanced cancers. Produced via immunoSEQ multiplex PCR; TCRdb's table is partial and in-frame only. The sample contains tens of thousands of clones, roughly 92% of which appear only once. The sample consisted of CD4+ or CD8+ T cells sorted from blood, taken in a trial of the OX40 agonist ivuxolimab. These receptors were obtained from an adult with an advanced solid tumor such as melanoma, head and neck, liver or kidney cancer.

This rearrangement joins TRBV7-6 to TRBJ2-5, with 7 bases fitting TRBD1. The DNA end favors TRBJ2-7, so the J call may be wrong. Germline loops: CDR1 SGHVS, CDR2 FNYEAQ. This CDR3 comprises 14 residues. This chain's CDR3 is CASSLGTESYEQYF. The CDR3 nucleotides read TGTGCCAGCAGCCTCGGGACAGAGTCCTACGAGCAGTACTTC.

The chain has TRBV5-6 and TRBJ1-3; D remains unclear. The germline V gene encodes CDR1 SGHDT and CDR2 YYEEEE. The V and J ends lost 2 bases and 0 bases respectively, with 3 bases between them. The CDR3 is 13 amino acids. The CDR3 is CASSFRSGNTIYF. DNA of the CDR3: TGTGCCAGCAGCTTCCGCTCTGGAAACACCATATATTTT.

CDR3 coding DNA: TGTGCCAGCAGCTTAGGGGGGGTCTTGAACACTGAAGCTTTCTTT. This codes for CASSLGGVLNTEAFF. The genes are TRBV11-2 and TRBJ1-1; D is possibly TRBD1 (5 bases). The germline gives CDR1 SGHAT, CDR2 FQNNGV. Trimming took off 1 base at V and 0 bases at J, with 9 bases between the two ends. There are 15 residues in the CDR3.

The rearrangement joins TRBV7-8 to TRBJ2-7; D unclear. Germline CDR1 is SGHVS and CDR2 is FQNEAQ. This CDR3 is 14 amino acids long. V dropped 3 bases and J dropped 0 bases, with 9 bases sitting between them. CDR3 amino acids: CASSFPGTSYEQYF. CDR3 sequence (DNA): TGTGCCAGCAGCTTCCCAGGAACCTCCTACGAGCAGTACTTC.

V and J are TRBV6-1 and TRBJ2-7; 7 bases match TRBD2. CDR1 and CDR2 from the germline V gene are MNHNS and SASEGT. V trimming: 3 bases; J trimming: 4 bases; junction bases outside the gene matches: 6. There are 14 residues in the CDR3. The CDR3 coding sequence is TGTGCCAGCAGTGATGGCGGGAGTGGTTACGAGCAGTACTTC. It specifies CASSDGGSGYEQYF.

The rearrangement links TRBV2 to TRBJ2-1, with TRBD2 matching over 8 bases. CDR1 is SNHLY and CDR2 is FYNNEI in the germline V gene. With 3 bases clipped from V and 0 bases from J, the junction kept 7 bases outside the gene matches. This CDR3 contains 17 residues. CDR3 bases: TGTGCCAGCAGTGATGAAAGGGGGACTAGCTCCTACAATGAGCAGTTCTTC. Protein: CASSDERGTSSYNEQFF.

The V and J genes are TRBV7-9 and TRBJ1-1; 7 bases match TRBD1. Germline CDR1 reads SEHNR; CDR2 reads FQNEAQ (reference sequence). V gave up 5 bases and J gave up 4 bases; unmatched junction bases: 7. This CDR3 comprises 14 residues. The CDR3 DNA follows: TGTGCCAGCAGCCTACTAACAGGGGCCACTGAAGCTTTCTTT. Amino acids: CASSLLTGATEAFF.

The rearrangement joins TRBV9 to TRBJ2-6, with 8 bases that match TRBD2. This CDR3 is 18 amino acids long. V gave up 2 bases and J gave up 1 base; unmatched junction bases: 8. The germline V gene encodes CDR1 SGDLS and CDR2 YYNGEE. The CDR3 sequence: CASSVQAGASSGANVLTF. CDR3 nucleotide sequence: TGTGCCAGCAGCGTTCAAGCGGGAGCTAGTTCTGGGGCCAACGTCCTGACTTTC.

The rearrangement links TRBV13 to TRBJ1-1; D unresolved. CDR1 and CDR2 from the germline V gene are PRHDT and FYEKMQ (reference sequence). The CDR3 sequence is 15 residues long. V was pared by 1 base and J by 1 base, with 10 bases between. The CDR3 loop is CASSLDTGTNTEAFF. The CDR3 bases are TGTGCCAGCAGCTTAGATACGGGTACGAACACTGAAGCTTTCTTT.

The chain carries TRBV19 and TRBJ1-2; D is uncertain. Looked up from germline, CDR1 is LNHDA and CDR2 is SQIVND (reference sequence). The V end lost 4 bases, the J end lost 3 bases, and 6 bases lay between the germline ends. CDR3 length: 12 amino acids. The CDR3 DNA is TGTGCCAGTAGTAAAGGTTACTATGGCTACACCTTC. Protein: CASSKGYYGYTF.

The chain is built from TRBV4-1 and TRBJ1-5; a weak D match, TRBD1 (6 bases). The V gene's germline CDR1 is MGHRA and CDR2 YSYEKL. V lost 1 base to trimming and J lost 3 bases, with 10 bases between them. CDR3 length equals 15 residues. The CDR3 bases are TGCGCCAGCAGCCAAGTTTCAGGGGACAATCAGCCCCAGCATTTT. The encoded protein is CASSQVSGDNQPQHF.

The chain couples TRBV10-2 to TRBJ2-1; possibly TRBD1 or TRBD2 for D (5 bases each). The CDR3 covers 17 residues. The ends were cut back, 3 bases at V and 0 bases at J, with 15 bases in the middle. Germline V gene lookup returns CDR1 WSHSY and CDR2 SAAADI. Written as DNA, the CDR3 is TGCGCCAGCAGTGATGTCCTAGAGGGGAGCTCCTACAATGAGCAGTTCTTC. This codes for CASSDVLEGSSYNEQFF.

The rearrangement joins TRBV27 to TRBJ2-7; TRBD1 is a possible D gene (5 bases). The CDR3 length is 14 residues. Germline CDR1 is MNHEY and CDR2 is SMNVEV (reference sequence). With 3 bases removed from V and 1 base from J, the gap between germline ends came to 10 bases. The CDR3 reads CASSLYRGSYEQYF. The CDR3 DNA follows: TGTGCCAGCAGTTTGTATAGGGGATCCTACGAGCAGTACTTC.

The chain employs TRBV11-3 and TRBJ1-3; D ambiguous. V was trimmed by 5 bases and J by 7 bases, leaving 6 bases between them. The CDR3 length is 11 residues. Germline V gene lookup returns CDR1 SGHNT and CDR2 YENEEA. The CDR3 DNA reads as TGTGCCAGCAGCCAACGGAACACCATATATTTT. Encoded protein: CASSQRNTIYF. Filled out from reference TRBV11-3 and TRBJ1-3, the complete variable domain reads EAGVVQSPRYKIIEKKQPVAFWCNPISGHNTLYWYLQNLGQGPELLIRYENEEAVDDSQLPKDRFSAERLKGVDSTLKIQPAELGDSAVYLCASSQRNTIYFGEGSWLTVV.

The V call is TRBV27, the J call TRBJ2-4; D is unresolved. V lost 0 bases and J lost 8, with 20 bases in between. The CDR3 is made up of 17 amino acids. Germline CDR1 reads MNHEY; CDR2 reads SMNVEV (reference sequence). CDR3 region: CASSLSGLSGSSDIQYF. DNA for the CDR3: TGTGCCAGCAGTTTATCGGGTCTGTCGGGCAGTAGTGACATTCAGTACTTC.

This chain uses TRBV9 with TRBJ2-1; D gene ambiguous. This CDR3 has 13 amino acids. Germline lookup yields CDR1 SGDLS and CDR2 YYNGEE. V lost 4 bases to trimming and J lost 4 bases, with 9 bases between them. This chain's CDR3 is CASSPYGYNEQFF. For the CDR3, the DNA is TGTGCCAGCAGCCCGTACGGATACAATGAGCAGTTCTTC.

The chain carries TRBV5-4 and TRBJ2-5, with D perhaps being TRBD1 or TRBD2 (5 bases each). The CDR3 is made up of 16 amino acids. V was pared by 5 bases and J by 2 bases, with 19 bases between. Germline CDR1 SGHNT, CDR2 YYREEE (reference sequence). Here the CDR3 reads CASSTLDGTLQETQYF. The CDR3 bases are TGTGCCAGCAGTACCCTTGACGGGACCCTACAAGAGACCCAGTACTTC.

V usage is TRBV7-8 and J usage is TRBJ2-7; D may be TRBD2 (7 bases). The CDR3 extends over 15 amino acids. In germline, CDR1 is SGHVS, CDR2 FQNEAQ. Trimming stripped 5 bases from V and 6 bases from J, with 20 bases between. The CDR3 region is CASSLLGGLISEQYF. In DNA, the CDR3 is TGTGCCAGCAGCCTGCTCGGGGGGCTTATTTCCGAGCAGTACTTC.

The chain has TRBV15 and TRBJ1-3; D possibly corresponds to TRBD1 (6 bases). Germline lookup yields CDR1 LNHNV and CDR2 YYDKDF (reference sequence). CDR3 size: 15 residues. V was shortened by 5 bases and J by 2 bases, with 13 bases between the two germline ends. The CDR3 nucleotides are TGTGCCACCAGCCAGGGGTTGGGAGCTGGAAACACCATATATTTT. Translated, it gives CATSQGLGAGNTIYF.

The J gene is TRBJ1-1, the V gene TRBV13; 7 bases are shared with TRBD1. V lost 5 bases and J lost 5; bases outside the gene matches: 17. Per germline, CDR1 PRHDT and CDR2 FYEKMQ (reference sequence). This CDR3 is 17 amino acids long. The CDR3 is CASSLLPPTGIGTEAFF. CDR3 DNA sequence: TGTGCCAGCAGCCTCCTACCACCGACAGGGATTGGGACTGAAGCTTTCTTT.

V is TRBV28 and J is TRBJ1-1; the D is unclear. The germline CDR1 and CDR2 sequences are MDHEN and SYDVKM. The V and J ends lost 1 base and 2 bases respectively, with 14 bases between them. There are 16 residues in the CDR3. The CDR3 loop is CASSLYLNHLNTEAFF. Here the CDR3 DNA reads TGTGCCAGCAGTTTATACCTTAATCATCTAAACACTGAAGCTTTCTTT. The entire variable domain, with the rest obtained from reference TRBV28 and TRBJ1-1, is as follows: DVKVTQSSRYLVKRTGEKVFLECVQDMDHENMFWYRQDPGLGLRLIYFSYDVKMKEKGDIPEGYSVSREKKERFSLILESASTNQTSMYLCASSLYLNHLNTEAFFGQGTRLTVV.

The table lists this clone with a count of one. This chain uses TRBV9 with TRBJ1-1; D unclear. CDR1 is SGDLS and CDR2 is YYNGEE in the germline V gene. Deletions cut 3 bases from V and 0 bases from J, with 9 bases between. The CDR3 spans 14 residues. CDR3 coding DNA: TGTGCCAGCAGCGCCCAGTTCATGAACACTGAAGCTTTCTTT. Its protein is CASSAQFMNTEAFF.

The chain couples TRBV5-5 to TRBJ2-2, with TRBD1 as a possible D gene (5 bases). The CDR3 is 15 amino acids. CDR1 and CDR2 from the germline V gene are SGHKS and YYEKEE (reference sequence). Trimming shortened V by 1 base and J by 6 bases, and 13 bases separated the two germline ends. CDR3 protein: CASSLPQGVAGELFF. Here the CDR3 DNA reads TGTGCCAGCAGCTTGCCCCAAGGGGTAGCCGGGGAGCTGTTTTTT.

This clone has only one observation. This chain links TRBV6-5 with TRBJ2-2; perhaps D is TRBD1 or TRBD2 (5 bases each). Trimming shortened V by 7 bases and J by 0 bases, and 9 bases separated the two germline ends. The CDR3 is made up of 14 amino acids. CDR1 is MNHEY, CDR2 SVGAGI, per germline. DNA of the CDR3: TGTGCCAGCACCCAGGGACCGAACACCGGGGAGCTGTTTTTT. This codes for CASTQGPNTGELFF.

This clone has just a few counts. The V and J genes are TRBV6-1 and TRBJ2-7; TRBD2 matches at 10 bases. CDR1 and CDR2 from the germline V gene are MNHNS and SASEGT. The ends lost 8 bases at V and 7 bases at J; junction bases unmatched: 14. The CDR3 has 15 amino acids. The DNA of the CDR3 is TGTGCCAGCGACACGTCGGCTAGCGGGGGTGCAGAGCAGTACTTC. This codes for CASDTSASGGAEQYF.

This CDR3 reads CASSSVTGGVEQYF. DNA of the CDR3: TGTGCCAGCAGTTCCGTAACAGGGGGGGTAGAGCAGTACTTC. V gene TRBV27 combines with J gene TRBJ2-7; possibly TRBD1 for D (8 bases). With 4 bases removed from V and 7 bases from J, the gap between germline ends came to 17 bases. This CDR3 spans 14 amino acids. Germline V gene data show CDR1 as MNHEY and CDR2 as SMNVEV (reference sequence).

The V and J genes are TRBV28 and TRBJ1-3; D is uncertain. V lost 2 bases and J 0 bases, leaving 8 bases between the germline ends. This CDR3 region has 15 residues. Germline V gene lookup returns CDR1 MDHEN and CDR2 SYDVKM. The CDR3 sequence is CASSLGQNSGNTIYF. The CDR3 nucleotides are TGTGCCAGCAGTTTAGGCCAGAACTCTGGAAACACCATATATTTT.

J is TRBJ2-5 and V is TRBV5-5; D gene ambiguous. The V end was cut by 4 bases, the J end by 5 bases, with 15 bases between. The CDR3 length is 14 residues. Looked up from germline, CDR1 is SGHKS and CDR2 is YYEKEE (reference sequence). In DNA form, the CDR3 reads TGTGCCAGCAGCACTAAAGTTGGGTGGGAGACCCAGTACTTC. Protein: CASSTKVGWETQYF.

This rearrangement joins TRBV5-6 to TRBJ2-7; possible D gene TRBD2, 5 bases. Trimming removed 0 bases from V and 4 bases from J, with 8 bases in between. The CDR3 has 13 amino acids. The germline V gene has CDR1 SGHDT and CDR2 YYEEEE. The CDR3 DNA sequence: TGTGCCAGCAGCTTGGAACTAGGGTACGAGCAGTACTTC. It codes for CASSLELGYEQYF.

The J gene is TRBJ2-5, the V gene TRBV5-4; TRBD1 matches 9 bases. Judging by the DNA end, TRBJ2-7 fits better; the J call may be wrong. The CDR3 has 15 residues. Germline CDR1 reads SGHNT; CDR2 reads YYREEE (reference sequence). CDR3 bases: TGTGCCAGCAGCGTTTGGGGACAGGGCCTATACGAGCAGTACTTC. As protein: CASSVWGQGLYEQYF.